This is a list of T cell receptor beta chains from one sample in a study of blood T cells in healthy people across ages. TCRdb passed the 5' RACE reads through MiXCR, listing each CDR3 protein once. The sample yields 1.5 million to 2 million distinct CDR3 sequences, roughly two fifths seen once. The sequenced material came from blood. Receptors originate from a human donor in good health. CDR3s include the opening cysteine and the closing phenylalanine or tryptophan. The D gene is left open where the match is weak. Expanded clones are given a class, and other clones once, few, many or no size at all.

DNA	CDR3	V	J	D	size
TGCAGCGTTGAAGATAGTAAGGGACCGAGTGCTAACTATGGCTACACCTTC	CSVEDSKGPSANYGYTF	TRBV29-1	TRBJ1-2	NA	NA
TGTGCCAGCAGTCTGGGACCCAGTGGAGCTTTCTTT	CASSLGPSGAFF	TRBV6-2/TRBV6-3	TRBJ1-1	NA	NA
TGTGCCAGCAGAGGGAGGTTGGAGGTCAATGAGCAGTTCTTC	CASRGRLEVNEQFF	TRBV7-2	TRBJ2-1	NA	NA
TGTGCCAGCAGTGCCTCACGGACAGGGGGGGCCTACGAGCAGTACTTC	CASSASRTGGAYEQYF	TRBV28	TRBJ2-7	TRBD1	NA
TGTGCCAGCAGCCCCCAGAATTACGAGCAGTACTTC	CASSPQNYEQYF	TRBV7-2	TRBJ2-7	NA	few
TGTGCCAGCATTCCTAGGGGAACTGGGGCCAACGTCCTGACTTTC	CASIPRGTGANVLTF	TRBV6-2/TRBV6-3	TRBJ2-6	NA	few
TGCGCCAGCAGCCAAGCAACCCCCTTCTCACAGCAGTTCTTC	CASSQATPFSQQFF	TRBV4-1	TRBJ2-1	NA	NA
TGCAGTGCGGCCAGGACTAGCGGGGGGGCAAATGAGCAGTTCTTC	CSAARTSGGANEQFF	TRBV20-1	TRBJ2-1	TRBD2	NA
TGTGCCACCAGTGATTTCACAGATCAGCCCCAGCATTTT	CATSDFTDQPQHF	TRBV24-1	TRBJ1-5	NA	few
TGCGCCAGCAGTATACAGAGACCGAACACTGAAGCTTTCTTT	CASSIQRPNTEAFF	TRBV5-1	TRBJ1-1	NA	NA
TGTGCCAGCACCCCCGGGGGACGGTACAATGAGCAGTTCTTC	CASTPGGRYNEQFF	TRBV5-6	TRBJ2-1	NA	NA
TGCAGTGCTGAAGGGACCGCCGAGAACCTCCTCTATGGCTACACCTTC	CSAEGTAENLLYGYTF	TRBV20-1	TRBJ1-2	NA	NA
TGCAGTGCTAGGTCGTTCGAGCAGTACTTC	CSARSFEQYF	TRBV20-1	TRBJ2-7	NA	NA
TGTGCCAGCACCGCTAGGATGGACAACTATGGCTACACCTTC	CASTARMDNYGYTF	TRBV9	TRBJ1-2	NA	few
TGTGCCAGCAGTGACCCTAAATGGGGAGAGACCCAGTACTTC	CASSDPKWGETQYF	TRBV6-1	TRBJ2-5	NA	few
TGTGCCAGCAGTTACTTAGGGACAGGGGAAGAGACCCAGTTCTTC	CASSYLGTGEETQFF	TRBV6-6	TRBJ2-1	TRBD1	NA
TGTGCCAGCAGCATATTACAGGGTTTCAATGGCTACACCTTC	CASSILQGFNGYTF	TRBV13	TRBJ1-2	NA	NA
TGTGCCAGCACCACGGACAGGGAGAACTACTATGGCTACACCTTC	CASTTDRENYYGYTF	TRBV28	TRBJ1-2	TRBD1	NA
TGTGCCAGCAGCTTAGCGGGACGGTGGGATCAGCCCCAGCATTTT	CASSLAGRWDQPQHF	TRBV7-2	TRBJ1-5	NA	NA
TGTGCCAGCAGCTTTGGGGGATTCAGCGAGCAGTACTTC	CASSFGGFSEQYF	TRBV5-6	TRBJ2-7	NA	NA
TGTGCCAGCAGCTTAGATTGGGATACGCAGTATTTT	CASSLDWDTQYF	TRBV7-2	TRBJ2-3	NA	many
TGCAGCGTTGAAGACATGGGGACTAGCTCGGGGCGCACAGATACGCAGTATTTT	CSVEDMGTSSGRTDTQYF	TRBV29-1	TRBJ2-3	TRBD2	few
TGTGCCAGCAGTTTTGGCAGCTACACCGGGGAGCTGTTTTTT	CASSFGSYTGELFF	TRBV28	TRBJ2-2	NA	once
TGTGCCAGCAGCACCAGGGGGGGACACAATGAGCAGTTCTTC	CASSTRGGHNEQFF	TRBV13	TRBJ2-1	NA	once
TGCAGTGCTCCCACGGGGGCGCGGGGAGAGACCCAGTACTTC	CSAPTGARGETQYF	TRBV20-1	TRBJ2-5	NA	few